The sequence of this TCR beta chain was determined in a study of T-cell memory formation after mild COVID-19. Whole-study context: There were largely donor-specific TCR clusters.

With regard to this clonotype: What it binds is unknown.

Using its own MiXCR run on the 5' RACE reads, TCRdb lists one record per CDR3 protein. The sample holds fewer than 250,000 distinct CDR3 sequences, around 30% seen once. The study's findings and limits: Among clones contracting day 15 to 85, CD4/CD8 was balanced, whereas later expanders leaned CD4+. Specificity for SARS-CoV-2 was not confirmed among the second-wave clones peaking on day 37.

From germline, CDR1 is SGHDN and CDR2 FVKESK. V was trimmed by 2 bases and J by 6 bases, leaving 19 bases between them. The CDR3 runs to 17 residues. The TCR originated in an adult woman who had mild COVID-19 (a few samples of this study predate the infection). Cell type and time point are not known. This chain connects TRBV14 to TRBJ2-2, with TRBD2 as a possible D gene (6 bases). Sequences were obtained from PBMCs or a T cell subset sorted from them (not recorded which). Here the CDR3 DNA reads TGTGCCAGCAGCCAATCCGGGACTCACCCTTTTCCCGGGGAGCTGTTTTTT. Protein: CASSQSGTHPFPGELFF.